The clone carrying this T cell receptor beta chain has just a few counts. Its antigen is still unknown. The data were taken from a study of CD8 T cells in ankylosing spondylitis. Study findings and constraints: Existing reports had already noted some motif variants in reactive arthritis synovial fluid and blood. Ankylosing spondylitis blood appeared to be characterized by a TCR beta motif of roughly eight highly homologous variants.

Germline V gene lookup returns CDR1 DFQATT and CDR2 SNEGSKA (reference sequence). The CDR3 is 13 amino acids. Trimming took 1 base from V and 0 from J, leaving 6 bases between them. In making TCR beta libraries, quantitative 5'-RACE with molecular barcodes was used. TCRdb reprocessed the 5' RACE reads via MiXCR and lists one record per CDR3 protein. The data show 250,000 to 350,000 distinct CDR3 sequences, roughly 20% seen once. This chain joins TRBV20-1 and TRBJ1-1; tentatively, D is TRBD1 (5 bases). The TCR originated in a female donor with ankylosing spondylitis or in good health (not recorded which). Sequenced sample: blood, either unsorted or a sorted T cell fraction (not recorded which). The CDR3, as DNA: TGCAGTGCTAGAGGGGGGATGAACACTGAAGCTTTCTTT. It translates to CSARGGMNTEAFF.